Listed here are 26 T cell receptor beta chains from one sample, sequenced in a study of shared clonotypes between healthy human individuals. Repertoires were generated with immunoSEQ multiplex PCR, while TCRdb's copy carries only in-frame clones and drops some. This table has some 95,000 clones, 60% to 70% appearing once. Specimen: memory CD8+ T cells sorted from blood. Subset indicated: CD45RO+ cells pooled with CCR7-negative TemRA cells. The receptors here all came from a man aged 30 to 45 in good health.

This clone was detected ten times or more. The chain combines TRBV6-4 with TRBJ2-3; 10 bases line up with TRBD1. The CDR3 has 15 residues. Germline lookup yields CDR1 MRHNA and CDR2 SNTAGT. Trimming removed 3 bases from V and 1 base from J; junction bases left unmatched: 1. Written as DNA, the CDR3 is TGTGCCAGCAGTGAGGGGACAGGGGGCACAGATACGCAGTATTTT. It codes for CASSEGTGGTDTQYF.

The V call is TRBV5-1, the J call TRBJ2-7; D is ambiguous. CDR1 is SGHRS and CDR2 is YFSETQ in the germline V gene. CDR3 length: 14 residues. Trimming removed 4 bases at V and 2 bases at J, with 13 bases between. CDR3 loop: CASSVETGTYEQYF. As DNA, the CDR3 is TGCGCCAGCAGCGTGGAGACTGGGACCTACGAGCAGTACTTC.

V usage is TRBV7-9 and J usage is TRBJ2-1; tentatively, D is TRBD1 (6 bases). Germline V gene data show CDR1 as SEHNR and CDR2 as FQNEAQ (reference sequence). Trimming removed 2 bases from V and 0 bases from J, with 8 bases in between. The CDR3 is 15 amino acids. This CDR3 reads CASSLLGGSYNEQFF. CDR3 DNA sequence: TGTGCCAGCAGCTTATTAGGGGGCTCCTACAATGAGCAGTTCTTC.

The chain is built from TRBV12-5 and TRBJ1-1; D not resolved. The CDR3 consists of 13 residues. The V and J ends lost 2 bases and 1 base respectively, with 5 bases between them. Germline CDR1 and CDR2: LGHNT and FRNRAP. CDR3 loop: CASGLKPNTEAFF. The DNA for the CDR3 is TGTGCTAGTGGTTTGAAGCCGAACACTGAAGCTTTCTTT.

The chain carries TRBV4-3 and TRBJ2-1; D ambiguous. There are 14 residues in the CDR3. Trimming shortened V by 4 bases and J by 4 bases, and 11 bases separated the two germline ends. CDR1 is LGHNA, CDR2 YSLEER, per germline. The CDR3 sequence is CASSPLSTYNEQFF. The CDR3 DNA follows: TGCGCCAGCAGCCCCCTAAGTACGTACAATGAGCAGTTCTTC.

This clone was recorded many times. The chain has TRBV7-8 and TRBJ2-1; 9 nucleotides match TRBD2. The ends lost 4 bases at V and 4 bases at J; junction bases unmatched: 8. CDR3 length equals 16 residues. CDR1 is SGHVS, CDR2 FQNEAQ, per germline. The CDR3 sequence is CASSSLLAGLYNEQFF. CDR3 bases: TGTGCCAGCAGCTCTCTTCTAGCGGGGCTATACAATGAGCAGTTCTTC.

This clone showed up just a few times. CDR3 region: CASSEPSGSQAGELFF. DNA of the CDR3: TGTGCCAGCAGTGAGCCAAGCGGGAGTCAGGCCGGGGAGCTGTTTTTT. J is TRBJ2-2 and V is TRBV25-1, with 8 nucleotides matching TRBD2. Germline CDR1 MGHDK, CDR2 SYGVNS. CDR3 length: 16 residues. J gave up 6 bases and V 3 bases, and 9 bases lay outside the gene matches.

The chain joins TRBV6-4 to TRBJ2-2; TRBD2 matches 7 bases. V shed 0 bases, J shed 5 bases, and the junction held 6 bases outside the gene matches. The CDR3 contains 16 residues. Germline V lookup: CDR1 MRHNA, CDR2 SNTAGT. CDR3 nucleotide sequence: TGTGCCAGCAGTGACTCCGCGGGAGTGGGGACCGGGGAGCTGTTTTTT. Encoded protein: CASSDSAGVGTGELFF.

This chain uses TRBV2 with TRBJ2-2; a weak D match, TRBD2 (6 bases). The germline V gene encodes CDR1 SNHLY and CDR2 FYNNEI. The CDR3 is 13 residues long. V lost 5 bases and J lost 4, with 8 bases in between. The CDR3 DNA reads TGTGCCAGCAGTCCCGGGGGCACCGGGGAGCTGTTTTTT. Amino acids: CASSPGGTGELFF.

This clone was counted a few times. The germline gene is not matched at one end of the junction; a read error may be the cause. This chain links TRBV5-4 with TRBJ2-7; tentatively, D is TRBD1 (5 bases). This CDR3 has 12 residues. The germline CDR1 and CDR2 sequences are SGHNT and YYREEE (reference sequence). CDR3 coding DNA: TGTGCCAGCAGCTTGGCGTCAGGGCCTATGGACTTC. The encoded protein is CASSLASGPMDF. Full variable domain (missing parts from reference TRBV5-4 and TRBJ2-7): ETGVTQSPTHLIKTRGQQVTLRCSSQSGHNTVSWYQQALGQGPQFIFQYYREEENGRGNFPPRFSGLQFPNYSSELNVNALELDDSALYLCASSLASGPMDFGPGTRLTVT.

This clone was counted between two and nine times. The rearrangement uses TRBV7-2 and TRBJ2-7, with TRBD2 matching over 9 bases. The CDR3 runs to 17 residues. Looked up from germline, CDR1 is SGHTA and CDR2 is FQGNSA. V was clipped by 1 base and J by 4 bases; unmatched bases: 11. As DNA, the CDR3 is TGTGCCAGCAGCTTAGTGCCTAGCGGGACGGCGGGGTACGAGCAGTACTTC. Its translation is CASSLVPSGTAGYEQYF.

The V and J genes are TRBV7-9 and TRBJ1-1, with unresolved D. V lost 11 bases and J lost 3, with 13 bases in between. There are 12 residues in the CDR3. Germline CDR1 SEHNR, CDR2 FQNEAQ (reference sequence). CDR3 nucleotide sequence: TGTGCCGGATTAGACTGGGACACTGAAGCTTTCTTT. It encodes CAGLDWDTEAFF.

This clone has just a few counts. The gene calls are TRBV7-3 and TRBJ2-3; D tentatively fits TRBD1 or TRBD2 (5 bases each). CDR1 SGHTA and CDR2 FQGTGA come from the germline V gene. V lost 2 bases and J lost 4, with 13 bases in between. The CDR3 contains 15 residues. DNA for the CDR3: TGTGCCAGCAGCTTAGGGGCTAGCATTTCAGATACGCAGTATTTT. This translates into CASSLGASISDTQYF.

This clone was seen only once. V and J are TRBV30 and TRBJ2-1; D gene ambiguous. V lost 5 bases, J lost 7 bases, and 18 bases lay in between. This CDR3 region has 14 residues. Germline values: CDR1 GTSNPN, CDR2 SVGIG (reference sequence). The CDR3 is CAWGEIRVRNEQFF. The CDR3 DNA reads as TGTGCCTGGGGGGAAATACGTGTGAGGAATGAGCAGTTCTTC.

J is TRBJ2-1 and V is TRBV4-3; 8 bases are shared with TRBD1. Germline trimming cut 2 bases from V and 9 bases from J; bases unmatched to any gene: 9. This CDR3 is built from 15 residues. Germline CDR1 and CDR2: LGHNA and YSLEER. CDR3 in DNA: TGCGCCAGCAGCCAAAACACAGGGACAGGAGGTGAGCAGTTCTTC. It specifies CASSQNTGTGGEQFF.

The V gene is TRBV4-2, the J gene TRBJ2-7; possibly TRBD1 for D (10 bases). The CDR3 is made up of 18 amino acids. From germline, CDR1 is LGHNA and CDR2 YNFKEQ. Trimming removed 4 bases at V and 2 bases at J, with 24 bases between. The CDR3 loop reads CASSPGTGVLAGTYEQYF. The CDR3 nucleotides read TGTGCCAGCAGCCCCGGGACAGGGGTGCTAGCGGGAACCTACGAGCAGTACTTC.

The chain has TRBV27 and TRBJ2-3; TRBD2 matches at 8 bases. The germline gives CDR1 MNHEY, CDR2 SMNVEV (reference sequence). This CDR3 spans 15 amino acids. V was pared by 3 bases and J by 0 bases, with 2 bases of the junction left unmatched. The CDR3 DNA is TGTGCCAGCAGTTTCTTAGCGGGGAGCACAGATACGCAGTATTTT. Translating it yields CASSFLAGSTDTQYF.

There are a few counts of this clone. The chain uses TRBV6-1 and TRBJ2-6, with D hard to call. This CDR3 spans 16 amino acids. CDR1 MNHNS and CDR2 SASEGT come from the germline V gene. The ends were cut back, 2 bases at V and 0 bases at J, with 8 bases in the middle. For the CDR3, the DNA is TGTGCCAGCAGTGAACTGGTGGGCTCTGGGGCCAACGTCCTGACTTTC. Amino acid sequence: CASSELVGSGANVLTF.

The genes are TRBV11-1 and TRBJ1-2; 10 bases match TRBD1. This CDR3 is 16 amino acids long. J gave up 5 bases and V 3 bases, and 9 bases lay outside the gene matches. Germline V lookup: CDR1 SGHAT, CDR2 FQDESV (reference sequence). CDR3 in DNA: TGTGCCAGCAGCTTTTCGGGACAGGGGATTGTTTATGGCTACACCTTC. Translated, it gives CASSFSGQGIVYGYTF.

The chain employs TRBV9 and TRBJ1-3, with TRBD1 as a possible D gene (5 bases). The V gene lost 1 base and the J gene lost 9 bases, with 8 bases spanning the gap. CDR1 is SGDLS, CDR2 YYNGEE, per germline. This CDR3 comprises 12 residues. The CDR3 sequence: CASSVLQGTIYF. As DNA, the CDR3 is TGTGCCAGCAGCGTACTTCAGGGCACCATATATTTT. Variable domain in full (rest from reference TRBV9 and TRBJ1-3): DSGVTQTPKHLITATGQRVTLRCSPRSGDLSVYWYQQSLDQGLQFLIQYYNGEERAKGNILERFSAQQFPDLHSELNLSSLELGDSALYFCASSVLQGTIYFGEGSWLTVV.

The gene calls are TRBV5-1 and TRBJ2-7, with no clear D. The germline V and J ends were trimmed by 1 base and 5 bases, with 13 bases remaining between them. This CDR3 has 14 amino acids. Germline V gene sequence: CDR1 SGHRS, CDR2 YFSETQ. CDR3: CASSLWAEGNEQYF. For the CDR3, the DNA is TGCGCCAGCAGCTTGTGGGCAGAAGGCAACGAGCAGTACTTC.

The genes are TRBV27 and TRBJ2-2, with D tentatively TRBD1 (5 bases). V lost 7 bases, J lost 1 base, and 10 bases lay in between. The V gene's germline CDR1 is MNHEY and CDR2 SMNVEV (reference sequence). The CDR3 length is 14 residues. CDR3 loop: CASTAQGNTGELFF. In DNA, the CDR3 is TGTGCCAGCACCGCTCAGGGGAACACCGGGGAGCTGTTTTTT.

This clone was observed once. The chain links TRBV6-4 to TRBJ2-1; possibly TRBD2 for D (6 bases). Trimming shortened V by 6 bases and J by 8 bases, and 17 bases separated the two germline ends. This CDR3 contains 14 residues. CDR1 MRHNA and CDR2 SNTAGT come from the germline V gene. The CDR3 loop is CASSVTGPGDEQFF. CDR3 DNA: TGTGCCAGCAGCGTGACCGGCCCGGGGGATGAGCAGTTCTTC.

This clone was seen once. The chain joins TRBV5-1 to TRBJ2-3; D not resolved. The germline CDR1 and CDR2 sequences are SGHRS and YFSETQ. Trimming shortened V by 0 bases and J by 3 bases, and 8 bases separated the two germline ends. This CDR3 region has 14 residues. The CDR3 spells CASSLVQFTDTQYF. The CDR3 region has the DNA TGCGCCAGCAGCTTGGTACAGTTTACAGATACGCAGTATTTT.

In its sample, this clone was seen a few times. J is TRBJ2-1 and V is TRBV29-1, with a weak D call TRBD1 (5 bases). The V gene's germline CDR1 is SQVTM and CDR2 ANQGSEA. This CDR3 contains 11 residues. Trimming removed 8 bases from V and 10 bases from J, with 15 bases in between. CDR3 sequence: CSPGQGAEQFF. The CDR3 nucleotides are TGCAGCCCTGGGCAAGGGGCCGAGCAGTTCTTC.

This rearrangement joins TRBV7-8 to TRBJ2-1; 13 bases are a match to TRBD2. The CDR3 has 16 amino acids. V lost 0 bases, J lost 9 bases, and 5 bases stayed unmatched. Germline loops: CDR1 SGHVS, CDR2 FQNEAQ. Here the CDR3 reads CASSLAVGLAGAEQFF. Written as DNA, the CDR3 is TGTGCCAGCAGCTTAGCTGTCGGACTAGCGGGAGCTGAGCAGTTCTTC.